One and the same sample provided the 30 T cell receptor beta chains below, sequenced in a study of read filtering for tumor transcriptome and immune sequencing. Molecular barcoded adaptors covering alpha/delta and beta/gamma chains were used on about 390 ng RNA. TCRdb used MiXCR to reprocess the reads, holding one entry per CDR3 protein. This table holds 45,000 to 50,000 distinct CDR3 sequences, 12% found once. The sequenced sample consisted of a population of CD138-negative cells sorted from bone marrow. These receptors originate from a donor at least 40 years old with multiple myeloma.

This clonotype was counted ten times or more. The gene calls are TRBV5-6 and TRBJ2-7, with D unresolved. V lost 1 base to trimming and J lost 2 bases, with 4 bases between them. This CDR3 spans 12 amino acids. Germline loops: CDR1 SGHDT, CDR2 YYEEEE. CDR3 region: CASSLSAYEQYF. CDR3 bases: TGTGCCAGCAGCTTGTCTGCCTACGAGCAGTACTTC.

The sample holds many counts of this clonotype. The CDR3: CASSSKIYEQYF. The CDR3 nucleotides are TGTGCCAGCAGTTCAAAAATCTACGAGCAGTACTTC. This chain connects TRBV28 to TRBJ2-7; unclear D gene. This CDR3 spans 12 amino acids. CDR1 MDHEN and CDR2 SYDVKM come from the germline V gene. V lost 4 bases and J lost 3, with 7 bases in between.

There are many counts of this clonotype. This chain uses TRBV6-5 with TRBJ1-1; 7 nucleotides align to TRBD1. Germline CDR1 and CDR2: MNHEY and SVGAGI. The CDR3 extends over 13 amino acids. V dropped 2 bases and J dropped 11; count of bases not matched to a gene: 8. CDR3 sequence: CASSYEGQSSAFF. Here the CDR3 DNA reads TGTGCCAGCAGTTACGAGGGACAGTCGAGCGCTTTCTTT.

This clonotype appeared a few times. V is TRBV10-3 and J is TRBJ2-1; the D is unclear. Trimming cost V 5 bases and J 6 bases, with 8 bases left between them. CDR3 length: 12 residues. Germline CDR1 and CDR2: ENHRY and SYGVKD. The CDR3 is CAISKSRNEQFF. The CDR3 coding sequence is TGTGCCATCAGTAAGAGCCGCAATGAGCAGTTCTTC.

In the case of this clonotype: A single base separates this from a much larger clone, so it may be a read error. V is TRBV6-1 and J is TRBJ1-5; D remains unclear. Trimming removed 2 bases from V and 6 bases from J, with 8 bases in between. CDR1 and CDR2 from the germline V gene are MNHNS and SASEGT. The CDR3 is 13 amino acids. CDR3 coding DNA: TGTGCCAGCAGTGAAACCCGAGGTCAGCCCCAGCATTTT. This encodes CASSETRGQPQHF.

This clonotype was seen at least ten times. This CDR3 is CASSPSGRSYEQYF. The CDR3 nucleotides are TGCGCCAGCAGCCCTTCAGGGAGATCCTACGAGCAGTACTTC. The gene calls are TRBV4-3 and TRBJ2-7; D tentatively reads TRBD1 or TRBD2 (5 bases each). Germline loops: CDR1 LGHNA, CDR2 YSLEER. V gave up 4 bases and J gave up 1 base, with 11 bases separating them. This CDR3 spans 14 amino acids.

In regard to this clonotype: Since a much larger clone is just one base distant, this may be a read error. The chain combines TRBV5-1 with TRBJ2-3, with D hard to call. V lost 2 bases, J lost 1 base, and 8 bases lay in between. In germline, CDR1 is SGHRS, CDR2 YFSETQ. The CDR3 is 14 residues long. CDR3 coding DNA: TGCGCCAGCAGCTTAGCCGAATGCACAGATACGCAGTATTTT. Its protein product is CASSLAECTDTQYF. The full variable domain, its missing parts supplied by reference TRBV5-1 and TRBJ2-3, is KAGVTQTPRYLIKTRGQQVTLSCSPISGHRSVSWYQQTPGQGLQFLFEYFSETQRNKGNFPGRFSGRQFSNSRSEMNVSTLELGDSALYLCASSLAECTDTQYFGPGTRLTVL.

The table lists this clonotype with many counts. The chain recombines TRBV30 with TRBJ1-1, with D unclear. Germline values: CDR1 GTSNPN, CDR2 SVGIG (reference sequence). The CDR3 runs to 11 residues. Trimming stripped 4 bases from V and 3 bases from J, with 6 bases between. The CDR3 coding sequence is TGTGCCTGGATAAGACACACTGAAGCTTTCTTT. Amino acid sequence: CAWIRHTEAFF.

The chain has TRBV7-2 and TRBJ2-1, with 8 bases fitting TRBD2. The trim removed 3 bases at V and 5 bases at J, leaving 9 bases unmatched. The V gene's germline CDR1 is SGHTA and CDR2 FQGNSA. The CDR3 runs to 16 residues. The CDR3 DNA reads TGTGCCAGCAGCTTTTGGAGCGGGAGAGGTCACAATGAGCAGTTCTTC. Translating gives CASSFWSGRGHNEQFF.

This clonotype was seen ten or more times. The chain employs TRBV13 and TRBJ2-2; TRBD2 matches 8 bases. With V trimmed by 5 bases and J by 3 bases, 8 bases remained unmatched. The CDR3 covers 16 residues. The germline V gene encodes CDR1 PRHDT and CDR2 FYEKMQ (reference sequence). The CDR3 coding sequence is TGTGCCAGCAGCCGGAAGAGCGGGGGATACACCGGGGAGCTGTTTTTT. It specifies CASSRKSGGYTGELFF.

Many counts were recorded for this clonotype. The chain links TRBV3-1 to TRBJ1-2; no clear D gene. CDR1 and CDR2 (germline): LGHDT, YNNKEL (reference sequence). The V end was cut by 0 bases, the J end by 7 bases, with 12 bases between. This CDR3 has 14 amino acids. The CDR3 nucleotides are TGTGCCAGCAGCCAAGACAGGCGGTGGTCTGGCTACACCTTC. Protein sequence: CASSQDRRWSGYTF.

At least ten counts were recorded for this clonotype. V is TRBV20-1 and J is TRBJ2-5, with 11 nucleotides matching TRBD2. V lost 2 bases, J lost 5 bases, and 7 bases stayed unmatched. Looked up from germline, CDR1 is DFQATT and CDR2 is SNEGSKA (reference sequence). This CDR3 comprises 15 residues. CDR3 DNA: TGCAGTGCTAGACCCGGGACTAGCGGCCCTGAGACCCAGTACTTC. It codes for CSARPGTSGPETQYF.

A remark on this clonotype: The junction departs from the called germline gene at one end, perhaps through a read error. V and J are TRBV7-6 and TRBJ2-6, with TRBD1 as a possible D gene (5 bases). The CDR3 totals 18 residues. Germline CDR1 reads SGHVS; CDR2 reads FNYEAQ. CDR3 coding DNA: TGTGCCAGCAGCCGACAGCGAAGGGAAGGTACGGTGGCCAACGCCCTGACTTTC. Protein product: CASSRQRREGTVANALTF. Full variable domain (missing parts from reference TRBV7-6 and TRBJ2-6): GAGVSQSPRYKVTKRGQDVALRCDPISGHVSLYWYRQALGQGPEFLTYFNYEAQQDKSGLPNDRFSAERPEGSISTLTIQRTEQRDSAMYRCASSRQRREGTVANALTFGAGSRLTVL.

The chain combines TRBV30 with TRBJ2-3; D gene unclear. V was pared by 3 bases and J by 1 base, with 20 bases between. This CDR3 is 17 amino acids long. Germline V lookup: CDR1 GTSNPN, CDR2 SVGIG (reference sequence). The CDR3 DNA reads TGTGCCTGGAGCGGAGTAGGTGGAGTCCGAGGCACAGATACGCAGTATTTT. Amino acid sequence: CAWSGVGGVRGTDTQYF.

This clonotype has ten or more counts. The chain combines TRBV19 with TRBJ2-7; a weak D match, TRBD1 (6 bases). Per germline, CDR1 LNHDA and CDR2 SQIVND (reference sequence). V lost 4 bases, J lost 0 bases, and 22 bases lay in between. This CDR3 contains 18 residues. As DNA, the CDR3 is TGTGCCAGTAGTAGAGGTGGACAGCTGGGAACAATCTCCTACGAGCAGTACTTC. It is translated as CASSRGGQLGTISYEQYF.

This clonotype turned up a few times. A much larger clone lies one base from this, so it may be a read error. The final CDR3 position lacks the conserved phenylalanine or tryptophan, pointing to a likely read error. The chain recombines TRBV6-5 with TRBJ2-2; D unresolved. Germline CDR1 reads MNHEY; CDR2 reads SVGAGI. V was pared by 9 bases and J by 0 bases, with 14 bases between. CDR3 length: 15 amino acids. The CDR3 coding sequence is TGTGCCAGTTATCAAAGGAGCTCGAACACCGGGGAGCTGTTTTTA. Protein: CASYQRSSNTGELFL.

This clonotype was detected ten times or more. The chain is built from TRBV20-1 and TRBJ2-1; weak D call: TRBD2 (6 bases). V lost 5 bases to trimming and J lost 3 bases, with 14 bases between them. The CDR3 runs 14 residues. Germline values: CDR1 DFQATT, CDR2 SNEGSKA (reference sequence). CDR3 in amino acids: CSAARDWNYNEQFF. In DNA form, the CDR3 reads TGCAGTGCTGCCCGGGACTGGAACTACAATGAGCAGTTCTTC.

A word on this clonotype: This likely traces to a read error, being one base from a far larger clone. The chain links TRBV7-9 to TRBJ2-1, with D uncertain. CDR1 is SEHNR, CDR2 FQNEAQ, per germline (reference sequence). The length of the CDR3 is 13 residues. CDR3 sequence reads: CASILNSYNEQFF. CDR3 DNA: TGTGCCAGCATCTTAAATTCCTACAATGAGCAGTTCTTC.

This clonotype occurred a few times. With a much larger clone just one base away, this may be a read error. No conserved phenylalanine or tryptophan ends this CDR3, so it is likely a read error. The chain couples TRBV20-1 to TRBJ2-5; D call uncertain. Trimming left V 2 bases short and J 1 base short, with 11 bases between. The CDR3 runs 14 residues. Germline V lookup: CDR1 DFQATT, CDR2 SNEGSKA (reference sequence). CDR3 bases: TGCAGTGCTAGAATACCTAGAGCCCAAGAGACCCAGTACCTC. Translation: CSARIPRAQETQYL.

This clonotype was detected ten times or more. This chain links TRBV4-1 with TRBJ2-1; no firm D call. Germline V lookup: CDR1 MGHRA, CDR2 YSYEKL. Trimming removed 0 bases from V and 2 bases from J, with 11 bases in between. The CDR3 extends over 16 amino acids. The CDR3 protein is CASSQDMGGPYNEQFF. DNA for the CDR3: TGCGCCAGCAGCCAAGATATGGGCGGTCCCTACAATGAGCAGTTCTTC.

For this clonotype: At one boundary the junction diverges from the germline segment, which might be a read error. The chain combines TRBV5-6 with TRBJ1-4; D is unresolved. Germline CDR1 is SGHDT and CDR2 is YYEEEE. The CDR3 length is 15 residues. CDR3 DNA sequence: TGTGCCAGCAGCCAACGATCCGGGATTAATGAAAAATTGTTTTTT. Translation gives CASSQRSGINEKLFF.

This clonotype was seen many times. This sequence joins TRBV19 and TRBJ2-5, with TRBD1 identical over 10 bases. V was pared by 6 bases and J by 6 bases, with 4 bases of the junction left unmatched. The germline CDR1 and CDR2 sequences are LNHDA and SQIVND (reference sequence). This CDR3 spans 13 amino acids. CDR3 sequence reads: CASRGTGVKTQYF. CDR3 coding DNA: TGTGCCAGTAGAGGGACAGGGGTTAAGACCCAGTACTTC.

A note on this clonotype: This clone may be a read error of a much larger clone one base away. This CDR3 fails to terminate in the conserved phenylalanine or tryptophan, so it likely reflects a read error. The chain employs TRBV5-6 and TRBJ1-1, with D perhaps TRBD1 (6 bases). Trimming pared 3 bases from V and 1 base from J, leaving 7 bases between. The CDR3 covers 13 residues. The V gene's germline CDR1 is SGHDT and CDR2 YYEEEE. CDR3 region: CASSWTANTEAFS. The CDR3 region has the DNA TGTGCCAGCAGCTGGACAGCGAACACTGAAGCTTTCTCT.

This clonotype was observed at least ten times. The chain joins TRBV29-1 to TRBJ2-1; perhaps D is TRBD1 or TRBD2 (5 bases each). Trimming removed 8 bases from V and 0 bases from J, with 17 bases in between. The CDR3 loop spans 15 amino acids. The V gene's germline CDR1 is SQVTM and CDR2 ANQGSEA. This CDR3 is CSTDQGRSSYNEQFF. The DNA of the CDR3 is TGCAGCACTGACCAGGGACGGAGCTCCTACAATGAGCAGTTCTTC.

About this clonotype: This sequence may be a read error, since a much larger clone differs from it by one base. The chain carries TRBV4-3 and TRBJ2-3; D not certain. The J call may be in error: the DNA end matches TRBJ1-5 better. The CDR3 sequence is 17 residues long. CDR1 LGHNA and CDR2 YSLEER come from the germline V gene. CDR3 DNA sequence: TGCGCCAGCAGCCAAGCGCCCACTAGCGGCAGCACAGATACGCAGCATTTT. This gives the protein CASSQAPTSGSTDTQHF.

The rearrangement links TRBV7-9 to TRBJ2-3; a weak D match, TRBD1 (6 bases). The better agreement between TRBJ1-5 and the DNA end casts doubt on the J call. The CDR3 is 16 residues long. Germline lookup yields CDR1 SEHNR and CDR2 FQNEAQ (reference sequence). CDR3 residues: CASTPRGGLGTDTQHF. The CDR3 coding sequence is TGTGCCAGCACCCCGAGGGGGGGATTGGGCACAGATACGCAGCATTTT.

This clonotype was seen repeatedly, ten times or more. V is TRBV19 and J is TRBJ1-5; D ambiguous. V lost 6 bases to trimming and J lost 3 bases, with 15 bases between them. The CDR3 is made up of 15 amino acids. Germline CDR1 reads LNHDA; CDR2 reads SQIVND (reference sequence). DNA of the CDR3: TGTGCCAGTAGCCCCCCCGGACTGCACAATCAGCCCCAGCATTTT. Amino acid sequence: CASSPPGLHNQPQHF.

The CDR3 sequence is CASSLVGGTLSSYNEQFF. The DNA of the CDR3 is TGCGCCAGCAGTCTTGTAGGGGGGACTCTGTCTTCTTACAATGAGCAGTTCTTC. The V gene is TRBV23-1, the J gene TRBJ2-1, with D perhaps matching TRBD1 or TRBD2 (6 bases each). TRBV23-1 is recorded as an ORF, its role being uncertain. Trimming removed 4 bases from V and 4 bases from J, with 23 bases in between. This CDR3 is built from 18 residues.

In its sample, this clonotype was seen many times. This rearrangement joins TRBV7-2 to TRBJ1-6; 9 bases are shared with TRBD1. Germline V gene lookup returns CDR1 SGHTA and CDR2 FQGNSA. The CDR3 loop spans 14 amino acids. V dropped 6 bases and J dropped 6; count of bases not matched to a gene: 3. The CDR3 spells CASSKQGANSPLHF. The CDR3 DNA reads as TGTGCCAGCAGTAAACAGGGGGCTAATTCACCCCTCCACTTT.

This clonotype came up many times. The chain employs TRBV9 and TRBJ2-5, with 8 positions matching TRBD1. J was trimmed by 3 bases and V by 2 bases; bases with no gene match: 15. Per the germline V gene, CDR1 is SGDLS and CDR2 is YYNGEE. This CDR3 region has 18 residues. The CDR3 region is CASSVSPTVTGAEETQYF. The CDR3 DNA follows: TGTGCCAGCAGCGTGTCGCCAACCGTGACAGGGGCCGAAGAGACCCAGTACTTC.